The 11 T cell receptor beta chains listed next were all sequenced from one sample in a study of OX40 agonist ivuxolimab in advanced cancers. Sequencing used immunoSEQ multiplex PCR; TCRdb keeps in-frame clones, though not all of them. The sample has tens of thousands of clones, just over 90% seen once. The specimen comprised CD4+ or CD8+ T cells sorted from blood, sampled in a trial of the OX40 agonist ivuxolimab. These receptor sequences come from an adult with an advanced solid tumor such as melanoma, head and neck, liver or kidney cancer.

The chain has TRBV10-1 and TRBJ2-1; TRBD2 matches 7 bases. J lost 2 bases, V lost 0 bases, and 4 bases had no gene match. The CDR3 extends over 16 amino acids. Per germline, CDR1 WNHNN and CDR2 SYGVQD (reference sequence). The CDR3 region is CASSESRSGAYNEQFF. In DNA form, the CDR3 reads TGCGCCAGCAGTGAGTCAAGGAGCGGGGCCTACAATGAGCAGTTCTTC.

The chain links TRBV5-4 to TRBJ2-7; no clear D. V was trimmed by 4 bases and J by 4 bases, leaving 12 bases between them. This CDR3 is 13 amino acids long. Germline V gene sequence: CDR1 SGHNT, CDR2 YYREEE (reference sequence). The CDR3 spells CASSRAITYEQYF. CDR3 nucleotides: TGTGCCAGCAGCCGGGCCATCACGTACGAGCAGTACTTC.

This chain links TRBV5-8 with TRBJ1-6; D gene unclear. V was clipped by 1 base and J by 0 bases, with 8 bases between them. CDR3 length: 16 amino acids. Per the germline V gene, CDR1 is SGHTS and CDR2 is YDEGEE. Here the CDR3 DNA reads TGTGCCAGCAGCTTGCCAGGTTTCTCCTATAATTCACCCCTCCACTTT. Translated, it gives CASSLPGFSYNSPLHF.

The chain carries TRBV7-9 and TRBJ2-7; 8 nucleotides agree with TRBD1. V lost 2 bases, J lost 3 bases, and 9 bases stayed unmatched. The CDR3 is made up of 16 amino acids. CDR1 is SEHNR, CDR2 FQNEAQ, per germline (reference sequence). CDR3 in amino acids: CASSLNPGGRNYEQYF. In nucleotides, the CDR3 is TGTGCCAGCAGCTTAAATCCAGGGGGCAGGAACTACGAGCAGTACTTC.

The genes are TRBV7-6 and TRBJ2-3; D tentatively fits TRBD1 or TRBD2 (5 bases each). This CDR3 comprises 17 residues. Germline lookup yields CDR1 SGHVS and CDR2 FNYEAQ. V was shortened by 5 bases and J by 5 bases, with 23 bases between the two germline ends. The CDR3 DNA is TGTGCCAGCAGCCCGATAGGGACCCAGTTATGGGGAGATACGCAGTATTTT. It codes for CASSPIGTQLWGDTQYF. Filled out from reference TRBV7-6 and TRBJ2-3, the complete variable domain reads GAGVSQSPRYKVTKRGQDVALRCDPISGHVSLYWYRQALGQGPEFLTYFNYEAQQDKSGLPNDRFSAERPEGSISTLTIQRTEQRDSAMYRCASSPIGTQLWGDTQYFGPGTRLTVL.

The chain couples TRBV6-5 to TRBJ1-2; 8 positions agree with TRBD1. V shed 7 bases, J shed 3 bases, and the junction held 10 bases outside the gene matches. Germline V gene sequence: CDR1 MNHEY, CDR2 SVGAGI. CDR3 size: 15 residues. CDR3: CASTSPAGQDYGYTF. CDR3 DNA: TGTGCCAGCACCTCGCCCGCGGGACAGGACTATGGCTACACCTTC.

The chain links TRBV29-1 to TRBJ2-7; a possible D gene is TRBD1 (7 bases). From germline, CDR1 is SQVTM and CDR2 ANQGSEA. The CDR3 has 12 amino acids. Written as DNA, the CDR3 is TGCAGTGGGGGGACAGCCTCCTACGAGCAGTACTTC. Encoded protein: CSGGTASYEQYF.

The V gene is TRBV28, the J gene TRBJ2-7; 7 bases are shared with TRBD1. The CDR3 consists of 14 residues. Per the germline V gene, CDR1 is MDHEN and CDR2 is SYDVKM. Losses at the gene ends were 5 bases for V and 0 bases for J; bases not matched to a gene: 4. Here the CDR3 reads CASSRTGRSYEQYF. Written as DNA, the CDR3 is TGTGCCAGCAGTCGGACAGGACGCTCCTACGAGCAGTACTTC.

The gene calls are TRBV30 and TRBJ1-2; the D gene is possibly TRBD1 (5 bases). This CDR3 contains 14 residues. V was cut by 2 bases and J by 10 bases, with 20 bases left in between. Germline CDR1 GTSNPN, CDR2 SVGIG (reference sequence). The CDR3 bases are TGTGCCTGGAGTCAGCAGGGCAACTCTTTAGACTACACCTTC. This sequence encodes CAWSQQGNSLDYTF. The whole variable domain, remainder taken from reference TRBV30 and TRBJ1-2, is SQTIHQWPATLVQPVGSPLSLECTVEGTSNPNLYWYRQAAGRGLQLLFYSVGIGQISSEVPQNLSASRPQDRQFILSSKKLLLSDSGFYLCAWSQQGNSLDYTFGSGTRLTVV.

This clone has more than one count but fewer than ten. The chain recombines TRBV11-1 with TRBJ2-4; 8 positions match TRBD2. Trimming at V came to 6 bases and at J to 0 bases, leaving 10 bases not matched to a gene. The CDR3 spans 17 residues. Germline CDR1 reads SGHAT; CDR2 reads FQDESV (reference sequence). CDR3 DNA sequence: TGTGCCAGCAGTCCCGGGGGGGGGCTTCTAGCCAAAAACATTCAGTACTTC. This translates into CASSPGGGLLAKNIQYF.

This chain links TRBV5-4 with TRBJ2-5; 11 nucleotides agree with TRBD2. Germline CDR1 is SGHNT and CDR2 is YYREEE (reference sequence). The CDR3 consists of 15 residues. V was pared by 2 bases and J by 4 bases, with 4 bases of the junction left unmatched. CDR3 DNA sequence: TGTGCCAGCAGCTTCGGGACTAGCGGACCAGAGACCCAGTACTTC. Protein: CASSFGTSGPETQYF.